Sequencing of this T cell receptor beta chain was carried out in a study of T cell clonotyping in hematopoietic cell transplantation (dated by TCRdb to the early 2020s). Context from the whole study: A total of around 140 blood samples were collected in the study from around 40 consecutive transplant recipients and their related donors. Patients were recruited between 2015 and January 2017 and followed until late 2020 or death. Study-wide findings and limitations: Donor and pretransplant recipient Inverse Simpson Index values predicted broader posttransplant TCR repertoire diversity. The sample size was limited and the cells went unsorted, which meant the CD4 and CD8 repertoire contributions could not be told apart. Only a small fraction of recipient repertoires overlapped donor repertoires, with over 97% appearing de novo at the given depth. A decrease in recipient TCR diversity was observed after transplant, and a progressive increase in pathologically expanded clonotypes was seen from day 30 to day 180.

With the immunoSEQ assay, which is a bias-controlled multiplex PCR relying on V- and J-specific primers, TCR beta CDR3 regions were amplified from genomic DNA. A second PCR step added a proprietary barcode and Illumina adapter sequences to the CDR3 amplicons. An Illumina MiSeq instrument was used for sequencing of the CDR3 libraries. As for the original processing: Export and quality control were done with immunoSEQ Analyzer 3.0, while downstream analyses used R Bioconductor and Immunarch. Only productive rearrangements in the normalized downsampled data set were used to calculate repertoire metrics. Clonotypes larger than 5 templates in the normalized cohort were defined as pathologically expanded. Repertoire diversity was measured with the Inverse Simpson Index. To capture all clonotypes, the CMV-specificity analyses were run on the non-normalized data set. TCRdb limited this immuneACCESS table to in-frame rearrangements with V and J called. A share of clones is missing; checked studies link under half to unresolved V genes, and the rest is unexplained. The V and J calls and clone size are taken from that table; D and trimming were inferred from the DNA. The sample has 15,000 to 20,000 clones on record, about two thirds of them singletons. The ten largest clonotypes hold 12% of the sample.

The time point tag for this specimen amounts to: 30 days after allo-HCT. Recipient blood was collected about 28 days before transplant and at days 30, 100 and 180 after transplant. Nuclei Lysis Solution was used to extract genomic DNA from fresh or cryopreserved unfractionated peripheral blood mononuclear cells. Notes on this clone: Its antigen is currently not known. Per-base quality was not reported, and no clone a single base away is much larger than it.

For CDR1 and CDR2, the germline V gene (reference sequence) lists LNHDA and SQIVND. V was cut back by 7 bases and J by 4 bases, leaving a gap of 13 bases between them. Its CDR3 holds 13 amino acids, cysteine through phenylalanine. Of the read, only the CDR3 DNA is kept; its 39 bases are in frame from base 1. This TCR was sampled from a male patient aged 45-60 years who had an allogeneic stem cell transplant from an unrelated donor, so T cells may come from the graft donor. Some clones in this sample may be carry-over from other donors' samples. The sequence is built from TRBV19 and TRBJ1-2; D gene: possibly TRBD1, on 6 matching bases. Specimen: PBMCs, collected 30 days after allogeneic stem cell transplant. This receptor carries the CDR3 CASTWTASYGYTF. The DNA sequence follows: TGTGCCAGTACCTGGACAGCCTCCTATGGCTACACCTTC.